These 30 T cell receptor beta chains share one sample of origin, sequenced in a study of graft-versus-host responses after intestinal transplantation. The method was immunoSEQ multiplex PCR; TCRdb's version includes in-frame clones alone and lacks a portion of them. In the table there are some 90,000 clones, around 92% of which are singletons. No antigens are known for them. Sequencing used unstimulated CD8+ T cells sorted from spleen or lymph node cells, obtained before transplant. The receptors here all came from a human donor who was the organ donor for an intestinal transplant.

This chain joins TRBV4-3 and TRBJ1-1, with D possibly matching TRBD1 (5 bases). The CDR3 runs to 14 residues. V lost 0 bases and J lost 4, with 9 bases in between. Germline V lookup: CDR1 LGHNA, CDR2 YSLEER. CDR3: CASSQDGGVTEAFF. The CDR3 nucleotides are TGCGCCAGCAGCCAAGACGGGGGGGTCACTGAAGCTTTCTTT.

The chain uses TRBV7-3 and TRBJ2-1, with TRBD2 matching 10 bases. After removal of 4 bases from V and 4 bases from J, the junction contained 4 bases not matched to a gene. Germline loops: CDR1 SGHTA, CDR2 FQGTGA. The CDR3 loop spans 15 amino acids. The CDR3 spells CASSYGTSEYNEQFF. CDR3 sequence (DNA): TGTGCCAGCAGCTACGGGACTAGCGAGTACAATGAGCAGTTCTTC.

Written as DNA, the CDR3 is TGTGCCAGCAGTGTTCGGACAGGGGAGGACGAGCAGTACTTC. This encodes CASSVRTGEDEQYF. This chain joins TRBV27 and TRBJ2-7; 9 bases match TRBD1. Germline V gene sequence: CDR1 MNHEY, CDR2 SMNVEV (reference sequence). The CDR3 length is 14 residues. V dropped 5 bases and J dropped 5; count of bases not matched to a gene: 7.

The V and J genes are TRBV5-1 and TRBJ2-2; 9 positions match TRBD2. This CDR3 is built from 16 residues. The ends lost 1 base at V and 4 bases at J; junction bases unmatched: 5. Germline CDR1 reads SGHRS; CDR2 reads YFSETQ. CDR3 DNA sequence: TGCGCCAGCAGCTTGTACAGCGGGGGGCGCACCGGGGAGCTGTTTTTT. The encoded protein is CASSLYSGGRTGELFF.

V is TRBV4-2 and J is TRBJ2-2; TRBD2 might be the D (5 bases). The ends were cut back, 3 bases at V and 1 base at J, with 9 bases in the middle. The germline gives CDR1 LGHNA, CDR2 YNFKEQ. This CDR3 has 15 amino acids. The CDR3 DNA reads TGTGCCAGCAGCCACACCGGGATGAACACCGGGGAGCTGTTTTTT. Amino acid sequence: CASSHTGMNTGELFF.

The rearrangement joins TRBV9 to TRBJ2-3, with TRBD2 identical over 10 bases. This CDR3 contains 16 residues. Per germline, CDR1 SGDLS and CDR2 YYNGEE. Trimming took 3 bases from V and 4 from J; bases not matched to a gene: 8. CDR3 coding DNA: TGTGCCAGCAGCGCCATAGCGGGGGGAGGCTCAGATACGCAGTATTTT. Translation: CASSAIAGGGSDTQYF.

The chain carries TRBV4-3 and TRBJ2-7; D possibly corresponds to TRBD1 (6 bases). The length of the CDR3 is 16 residues. V lost 1 base, J lost 4 bases, and 17 bases lay in between. Per the germline V gene, CDR1 is LGHNA and CDR2 is YSLEER. The CDR3 here is CASSQGVPGQMYEQYF. CDR3 nucleotide sequence: TGCGCCAGCAGCCAAGGGGTTCCGGGACAAATGTACGAGCAGTACTTC.

This chain uses TRBV30 with TRBJ1-4, with D uncertain. Germline-derived CDR1 and CDR2 are GTSNPN and SVGIG (reference sequence). The ends were cut back, 0 bases at V and 8 bases at J, with 7 bases in the middle. The CDR3 totals 12 residues. CDR3 amino acids: CAWSVRHEKLFF. CDR3 coding DNA: TGTGCCTGGAGTGTACGACACGAAAAACTGTTTTTT.

The chain employs TRBV5-1 and TRBJ1-2; 7 nucleotides line up with TRBD1. The CDR3 is 14 residues long. V was clipped by 4 bases and J by 4 bases; unmatched bases: 7. The germline V gene has CDR1 SGHRS and CDR2 YFSETQ. This CDR3 reads CASSLEGQIYGYTF. CDR3 DNA: TGCGCCAGCAGCCTGGAGGGACAGATCTATGGCTACACCTTC.

The genes are TRBV9 and TRBJ2-1; TRBD1 agrees at 8 bases. The CDR3 runs 12 residues. V was clipped by 9 bases and J by 9 bases; unmatched bases: 8. In germline, CDR1 is SGDLS, CDR2 YYNGEE. In DNA form, the CDR3 reads TGTGCCACCTCGGACAGGGTAGGTGAGCAGTTCTTC. Amino acid sequence: CATSDRVGEQFF.

The J gene is TRBJ2-3, the V gene TRBV13; 16 nucleotides align to TRBD2. The CDR3 runs to 18 residues. Looked up from germline, CDR1 is PRHDT and CDR2 is FYEKMQ (reference sequence). V shed 4 bases, J shed 3 bases, and the junction held 7 bases outside the gene matches. The CDR3 bases are TGTGCCAGCAGCTCCCGGGGACTAGCGGGGGGGCCGACAGATACGCAGTATTTT. This sequence encodes CASSSRGLAGGPTDTQYF.

The rearrangement joins TRBV6-4 to TRBJ2-6, with 10 bases identical to TRBD1. The J segment lost 0 bases and the V segment lost 5 bases, leaving 7 bases of the junction unmatched. Germline V gene lookup returns CDR1 MRHNA and CDR2 SNTAGT. The CDR3 runs to 18 residues. The CDR3 loop reads CASSPRTGGTSGANVLTF. The DNA of the CDR3 is TGTGCCAGCAGTCCCCGGACAGGGGGGACCTCTGGGGCCAACGTCCTGACTTTC.

There are a few counts of this clone. The chain links TRBV7-9 to TRBJ2-7; D may be TRBD1 (6 bases). The CDR3 has 15 residues. Per germline, CDR1 SEHNR and CDR2 FQNEAQ (reference sequence). In DNA form, the CDR3 reads TGTGCAATCAGACCCGAAGGGGGACCCTCCTACGAGCAGTACTTC. This sequence encodes CAIRPEGGPSYEQYF.

The V call is TRBV15, the J call TRBJ2-3; no firm D call. This CDR3 is built from 14 residues. Deletions cut 1 base from V and 6 bases from J, with 11 bases between. From germline, CDR1 is LNHNV and CDR2 YYDKDF (reference sequence). The CDR3: CATSRGASSDTQYF. CDR3 DNA: TGTGCCACCAGCAGAGGTGCGAGTTCGGATACGCAGTATTTT.

The genes are TRBV6-5 and TRBJ1-2; possible D gene TRBD1, 5 bases. The CDR3 contains 16 residues. Deletions cut 0 bases from V and 4 bases from J, with 15 bases between. In germline, CDR1 is MNHEY, CDR2 SVGAGI. The CDR3 DNA reads TGTGCCAGCAGTTACTCGTATGGGGCACCAGGCTATGGCTACACCTTC. Its protein is CASSYSYGAPGYGYTF.

The J gene is TRBJ2-5, the V gene TRBV11-2; TRBD2 agrees at 9 bases. J was trimmed by 0 bases and V by 3 bases; bases with no gene match: 8. CDR1 SGHAT and CDR2 FQNNGV come from the germline V gene. The CDR3 loop spans 17 amino acids. CDR3 sequence (DNA): TGTGCCAGCAGCTTTAATCGGCGGGGGGGGTACCAAGAGACCCAGTACTTC. This sequence encodes CASSFNRRGGYQETQYF.

The rearrangement joins TRBV19 to TRBJ2-2; TRBD1 might be the D (5 bases). Trimming removed 10 bases from V and 2 bases from J, with 14 bases in between. The CDR3 consists of 14 residues. Germline CDR1 reads LNHDA; CDR2 reads SQIVND (reference sequence). For the CDR3, the DNA is TGTGCCACCAAGTGGGGCTCCAACACCGGGGAGCTGTTTTTT. Protein sequence: CATKWGSNTGELFF.

The chain carries TRBV7-9 and TRBJ2-5; D gene uncertain. Germline V gives CDR1 SEHNR, CDR2 FQNEAQ (reference sequence). V gave up 2 bases and J gave up 2 bases, with 6 bases separating them. The CDR3 runs 13 residues. In nucleotides, the CDR3 is TGTGCCAGCAGCTTAAGAGAACAAGAGACCCAGTACTTC. Its translation: CASSLREQETQYF.

V and J are TRBV2 and TRBJ1-1; D might be TRBD1 (5 bases). The germline V gene has CDR1 SNHLY and CDR2 FYNNEI. The CDR3 contains 15 residues. Trimming took 3 bases from V and 7 from J, leaving 18 bases between them. Written as DNA, the CDR3 is TGTGCCAGCAGTGATCTCGTGGCCAGGGTAATTGAAGCTTTCTTT. Protein sequence: CASSDLVARVIEAFF.

The chain couples TRBV7-2 to TRBJ2-5; 10 bases line up with TRBD2. Per the germline V gene, CDR1 is SGHTA and CDR2 is FQGNSA. The V and J ends lost 1 base and 3 bases, in that order; junction bases with no gene match: 5. The CDR3 runs to 16 residues. CDR3 region: CASSLGRGLAEETQYF. The CDR3 coding sequence is TGTGCCAGCAGCTTAGGTCGCGGACTAGCGGAAGAGACCCAGTACTTC.

The chain recombines TRBV2 with TRBJ2-1; 11 bases fit TRBD1. Trimming cost V 3 bases and J 6 bases; bases outside gene matches: 4. The CDR3 is 15 amino acids. CDR1 is SNHLY and CDR2 is FYNNEI in the germline V gene. DNA for the CDR3: TGTGCCAGCAGTGATAGGGGGACAGGGGGCAATGAGCAGTTCTTC. Translated: CASSDRGTGGNEQFF.

The CDR3 region has the DNA TGTGCCAGCAGCGCTAGAGGGGAGCTGTTTTTT. Translation gives CASSARGELFF. The chain is built from TRBV7-2 and TRBJ2-2; D uncertain. Germline V CDR1 and CDR2: SGHTA, FQGNSA. CDR3 length: 11 residues. The ends were cut back, 5 bases at V and 8 bases at J, with 6 bases in the middle.

J is TRBJ1-5 and V is TRBV11-2, with D tentatively TRBD1 (5 bases). In germline, CDR1 is SGHAT, CDR2 FQNNGV. CDR3 length: 15 residues. Deletions cut 1 base from V and 6 bases from J, with 13 bases between. CDR3 in amino acids: CASSLVNRGGQPQHF. In nucleotides, the CDR3 is TGTGCCAGCAGCTTAGTGAATAGGGGTGGTCAGCCCCAGCATTTT.

The chain employs TRBV7-9 and TRBJ2-2, with a weak D call TRBD1 (5 bases). Germline CDR1 reads SEHNR; CDR2 reads FQNEAQ (reference sequence). There are 15 residues in the CDR3. Deletions cut 2 bases from V and 6 bases from J, with 13 bases between. The CDR3 loop is CASSLLQGVAGELFF. DNA of the CDR3: TGTGCCAGCAGCTTATTACAAGGGGTGGCCGGGGAGCTGTTTTTT.

The chain couples TRBV19 to TRBJ2-7; D is perhaps TRBD2 (6 bases). The germline V gene encodes CDR1 LNHDA and CDR2 SQIVND (reference sequence). There are 13 residues in the CDR3. V was shortened by 8 bases and J by 3 bases, with 14 bases between the two germline ends. The CDR3 DNA reads TGTGCCAGTGCCCCGGGACTCGGCTACGAGCAGTACTTC. Translating gives CASAPGLGYEQYF.

This chain links TRBV27 with TRBJ2-3, with D perhaps matching TRBD1 (6 bases). The CDR3 covers 13 residues. Trimming pared 10 bases from V and 0 bases from J, leaving 11 bases between. CDR1 MNHEY and CDR2 SMNVEV come from the germline V gene (reference sequence). Here the CDR3 DNA reads TGTGCCACCGGGACACTTAGCACAGATACGCAGTATTTT. Translating gives CATGTLSTDTQYF.

The chain joins TRBV7-6 to TRBJ1-2; D not resolved. With 3 bases removed from V and 8 bases from J, the gap between germline ends came to 19 bases. CDR1 SGHVS and CDR2 FNYEAQ come from the germline V gene. This CDR3 is built from 15 residues. Written as DNA, the CDR3 is TGTGCCAGCAGCTTGAACGGAGATTCTAAGGAGGGCTACACCTTC. Its protein is CASSLNGDSKEGYTF.

The genes are TRBV4-3 and TRBJ2-3; 8 nucleotides agree with TRBD2. J was trimmed by 0 bases and V by 4 bases; bases with no gene match: 12. In germline, CDR1 is LGHNA, CDR2 YSLEER. CDR3 length equals 18 residues. CDR3 sequence: CASSPSTGGRDSTDTQYF. The CDR3, as DNA: TGCGCCAGCAGCCCTAGTACGGGGGGGCGCGATAGCACAGATACGCAGTATTTT.

The V call is TRBV27, the J call TRBJ1-6; 7 positions agree with TRBD1. The junction had 7 bases not matched to a gene; V was cut back by 6 bases and J by 8 bases. Germline lookup yields CDR1 MNHEY and CDR2 SMNVEV (reference sequence). The CDR3 spans 14 residues. The CDR3 protein is CASSPGQTHSPLHF. CDR3 bases: TGTGCCAGCAGCCCGGGACAGACCCATTCACCCCTCCACTTT.

This clone was seen only once. In DNA, the CDR3 is TGCGCCAGCAGCCAACCGACACTGAACACTGAAGCTTTCTTT. Protein: CASSQPTLNTEAFF. The V gene is TRBV4-3, the J gene TRBJ1-1; D is unclear. This CDR3 contains 14 residues. Trimming took off 2 bases at V and 0 bases at J, with 7 bases between the two ends. Germline lookup yields CDR1 LGHNA and CDR2 YSLEER.